This entry concerns a single TCR beta chain. This record comes from a study of T cells in localized non-small cell lung cancer. TCRdb keeps only in-frame clones here, not all; method: immunoSEQ multiplex PCR. Among fewer than 60,000 clones listed, over 80% were seen once. CDR1 and CDR2 (germline): LNHDA, SQIVND (reference sequence). The ends were cut back, 0 bases at V and 5 bases at J, with 10 bases in the middle. The length of the CDR3 is 14 residues. This receptor was obtained from a female donor over 55 with stage II squamous cell lung carcinoma. The chain joins TRBV19 to TRBJ1-2; D ambiguous. The sample consisted of peripheral blood, taken before any cancer treatment. CDR3 in DNA: TGTGCCAGTAGTATAGATCGGACGGGTTATGGCTACACCTTC. Protein product: CASSIDRTGYGYTF.